This TCR beta chain was profiled in a study of cytomegalovirus exposure and HLA in healthy donors. This CDR3 has 13 amino acids. V was shortened by 7 bases and J by 3 bases, with 13 bases between the two germline ends. Germline-derived CDR1 and CDR2 are MDHEN and SYDVKM. Study-wide findings and caveats: According to a later analysis, TCR clusters from the first cohort tended to co-occur in the 90 to 150 validation repertoires. Cytomegalovirus association was listed for about 160 TCR beta chains. Three CMV-associated chains proved CMV antigen-specific in vitro.

Sequencing used immunoSEQ multiplex PCR; TCRdb keeps in-frame clones, though not all of them. The sample gives 90,000 to 120,000 clones, approximately 85% of which show up once; approximately 2.9% is in the top ten. This clone was seen only a few times. Its specificity is not known. The donors were members of the validation cohort comprising over 100 subjects, separate from the roughly 650-subject first cohort. The chain is built from TRBV28 and TRBJ2-7, with a tentative D call TRBD1 (6 bases). This TCR was sampled from a woman aged 18-30 years in good health and CMV-seronegative. Sequenced sample: PBMCs. Written as DNA, the CDR3 is TGTGCCAGCACCGGGACATACGACTACGAGCAGTACTTC. Amino acid sequence: CASTGTYDYEQYF.